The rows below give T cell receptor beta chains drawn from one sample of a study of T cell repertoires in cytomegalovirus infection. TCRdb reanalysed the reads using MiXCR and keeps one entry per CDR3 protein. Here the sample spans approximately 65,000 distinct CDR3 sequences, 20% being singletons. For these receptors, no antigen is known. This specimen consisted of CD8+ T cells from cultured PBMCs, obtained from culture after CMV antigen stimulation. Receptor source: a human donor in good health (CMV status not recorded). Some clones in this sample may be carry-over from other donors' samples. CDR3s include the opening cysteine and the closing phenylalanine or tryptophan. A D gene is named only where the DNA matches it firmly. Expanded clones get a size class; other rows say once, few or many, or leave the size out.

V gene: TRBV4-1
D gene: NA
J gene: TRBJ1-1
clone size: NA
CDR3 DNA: TGCGCCAGCAGCCAAGAAGGAAGGGATGAAGCTTTCTTT
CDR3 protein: CASSQEGRDEAFF

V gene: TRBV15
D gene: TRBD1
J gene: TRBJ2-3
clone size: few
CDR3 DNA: TGTGCCACCAGCAGAGACTCACCTACCGGGACAGGGGAAAGATATACGCAGTATTTT
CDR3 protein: CATSRDSPTGTGERYTQYF

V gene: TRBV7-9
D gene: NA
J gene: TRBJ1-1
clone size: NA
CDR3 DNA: TGTGCCAGCAGCCTGGCCCAGGGCCGTAATGAAGCTTTCTTT
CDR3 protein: CASSLAQGRNEAFF

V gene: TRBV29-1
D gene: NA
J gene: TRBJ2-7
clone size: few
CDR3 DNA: TGCAGCGTTGGGGGGACCGCCTACGAGCAGTACTTC
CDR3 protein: CSVGGTAYEQYF

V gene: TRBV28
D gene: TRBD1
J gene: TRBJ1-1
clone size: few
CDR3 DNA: TGTGCCAGCAGTTTAACACAGGGGGAGAGTGAAGCTTTCTTT
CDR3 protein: CASSLTQGESEAFF

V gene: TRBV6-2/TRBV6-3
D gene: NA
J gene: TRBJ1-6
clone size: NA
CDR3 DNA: TGTGCCAGCAGTTACTCCGGGGGATTTCTTTCACCCCTCCACTTT
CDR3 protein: CASSYSGGFLSPLHF

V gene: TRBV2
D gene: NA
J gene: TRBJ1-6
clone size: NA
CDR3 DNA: TGTGCCAGCAGACAGGATAGCTCCTATAATTCACCCCTCCACTTT
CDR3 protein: CASRQDSSYNSPLHF

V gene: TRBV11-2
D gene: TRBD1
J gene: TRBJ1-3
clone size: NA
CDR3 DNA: TGTGCCAGCAGCCGACAGGGGACCTCAGGAAACACCATATATTTT
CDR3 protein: CASSRQGTSGNTIYF

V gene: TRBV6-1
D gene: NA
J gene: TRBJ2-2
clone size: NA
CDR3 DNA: TGTGCCAGCACCCCGCCTCCGGGGGAGCTGTTTTTT
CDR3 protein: CASTPPPGELFF

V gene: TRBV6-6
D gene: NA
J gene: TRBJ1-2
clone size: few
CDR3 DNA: TGTGCCAGCAGTGGCCCGATCGGCTACACCTTC
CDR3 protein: CASSGPIGYTF

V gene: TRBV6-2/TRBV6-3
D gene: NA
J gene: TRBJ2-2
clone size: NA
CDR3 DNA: TGTGCCAGCACAGGGAAGGACACCGGGGAGCTGTTTTTT
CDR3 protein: CASTGKDTGELFF

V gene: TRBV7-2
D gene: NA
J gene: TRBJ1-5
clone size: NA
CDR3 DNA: TGTGCCAGCAGCTTAGTGGGTGGGGCAGGGAATCAGCCCCAGCATTTT
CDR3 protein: CASSLVGGAGNQPQHF

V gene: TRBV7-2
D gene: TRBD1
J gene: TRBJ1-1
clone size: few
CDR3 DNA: TGTGCCAGCAGCCCACCGGGACAGGGGATTGTGAACACTGAAGCTTTCTTT
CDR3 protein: CASSPPGQGIVNTEAFF

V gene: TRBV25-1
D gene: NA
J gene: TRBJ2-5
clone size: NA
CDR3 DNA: TGTGCCAGCAGTGCCGGGACATTACAAGAGACCCAGTACTTC
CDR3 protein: CASSAGTLQETQYF

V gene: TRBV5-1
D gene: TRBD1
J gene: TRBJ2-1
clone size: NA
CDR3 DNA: TGCGCCAGCAGCTTAGGACAGGGGAATGAGCAGTTCTTC
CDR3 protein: CASSLGQGNEQFF

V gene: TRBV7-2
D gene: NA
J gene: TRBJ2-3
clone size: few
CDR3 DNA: TGTGCCAGCAGCTTCGAACGCATGTATTTT
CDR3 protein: CASSFERMYF

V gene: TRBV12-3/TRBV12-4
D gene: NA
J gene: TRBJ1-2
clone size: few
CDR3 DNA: TGTGCCAGCAGCACCGCCAGTTACTATGGCTACACCTTC
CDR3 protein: CASSTASYYGYTF

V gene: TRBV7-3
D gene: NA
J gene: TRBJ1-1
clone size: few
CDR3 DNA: TGTGCCAGCAGCTTAAATCCCGGTCTGAACACTGAAGCTTTCTTT
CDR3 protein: CASSLNPGLNTEAFF

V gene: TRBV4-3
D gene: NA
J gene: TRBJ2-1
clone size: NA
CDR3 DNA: TGCGCCAGCAGCCAAGAGGCTCTGATGGGGCCCCCGGCGGGGAATGAGCAGTTCTTC
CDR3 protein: CASSQEALMGPPAGNEQFF

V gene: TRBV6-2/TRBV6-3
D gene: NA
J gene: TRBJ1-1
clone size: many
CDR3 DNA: TGTGCCAGCAGTTACCCCAGTGAAGCTTTCTTT
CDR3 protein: CASSYPSEAFF

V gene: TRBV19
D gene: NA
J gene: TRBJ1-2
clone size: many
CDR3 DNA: TGTGCCAGTAGTATAGCGCCGGACCCCTCTAACTATGGCTACACCTTC
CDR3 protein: CASSIAPDPSNYGYTF

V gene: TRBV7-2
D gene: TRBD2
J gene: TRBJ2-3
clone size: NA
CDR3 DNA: TGTGCCAGCAGCTTAGAACTAGCGGGGGTGTCCACAGATACGCAGTATTTT
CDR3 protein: CASSLELAGVSTDTQYF

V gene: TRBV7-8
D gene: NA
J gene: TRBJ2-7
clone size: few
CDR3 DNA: TGTGCCAGCAGCTTAAGCCAGGGACGCTACGAGCAGTACTTC
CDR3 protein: CASSLSQGRYEQYF

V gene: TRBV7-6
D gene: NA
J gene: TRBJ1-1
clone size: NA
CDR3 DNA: TGTGCCAGCAGCTTAGTCGCAGGCTCTGAAGCTTTCTTT
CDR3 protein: CASSLVAGSEAFF

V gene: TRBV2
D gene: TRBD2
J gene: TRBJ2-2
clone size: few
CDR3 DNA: TGTGCCAGCACGACCGGACTAGCGAACACCGGGGAGCTGTTTTTT
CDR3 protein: CASTTGLANTGELFF

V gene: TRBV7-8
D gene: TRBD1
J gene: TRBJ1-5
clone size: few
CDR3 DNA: TGTGCCAGCAGCTTAAGGGACAGGGGGCCATATAGCAATCAGCCCCAGCATTTT
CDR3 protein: CASSLRDRGPYSNQPQHF

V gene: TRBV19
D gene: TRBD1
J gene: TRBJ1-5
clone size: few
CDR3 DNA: TGTGCCAGTATGGCCAGGGGGTACCATCAGCCCCAGCATTTT
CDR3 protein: CASMARGYHQPQHF

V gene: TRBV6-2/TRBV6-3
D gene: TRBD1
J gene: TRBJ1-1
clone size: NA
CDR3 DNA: TGTGCCAGCAGTTACGTATGGTCGACAGGGGGGAAAACTGAAGCTTTCTTT
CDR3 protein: CASSYVWSTGGKTEAFF

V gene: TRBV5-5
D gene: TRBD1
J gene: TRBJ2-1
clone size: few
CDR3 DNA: TGTGCCAGCAGCATCGAGGGACAGCTCCTTGGTGCCTACAATGAGCAGTTCTTC
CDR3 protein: CASSIEGQLLGAYNEQFF

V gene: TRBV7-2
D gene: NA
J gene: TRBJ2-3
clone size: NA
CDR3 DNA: TGTGCCAGCAGCCATAGCCGGGCAGATACGCAGTATTTT
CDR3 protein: CASSHSRADTQYF

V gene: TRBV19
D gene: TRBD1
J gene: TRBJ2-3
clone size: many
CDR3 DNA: TGTGCCAGTAGTATACGGAGGACAGGGGCGAACCCAGATACGCAGTATTTT
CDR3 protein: CASSIRRTGANPDTQYF

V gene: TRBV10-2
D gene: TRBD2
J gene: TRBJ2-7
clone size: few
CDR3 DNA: TGCGCCACCTCGGGGGGACGGACGGATTTAGAGCAGTACTTC
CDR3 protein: CATSGGRTDLEQYF

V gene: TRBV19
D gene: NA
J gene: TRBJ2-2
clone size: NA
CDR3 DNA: TGTGCCAGTCGTTCCAGGGACACCGGGGAGCTGTTTTTT
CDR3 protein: CASRSRDTGELFF

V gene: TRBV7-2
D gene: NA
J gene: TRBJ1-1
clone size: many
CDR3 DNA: TGTGCCAGCAGCTTAGGCGGCGGGGGCGCTGACACTGAAGCTTTCTTT
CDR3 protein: CASSLGGGGADTEAFF

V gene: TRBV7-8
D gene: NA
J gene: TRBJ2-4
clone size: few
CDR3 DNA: TGTGCCAGCACTCCAGAGGGGGGAGCCAAAAACATTCAGTACTTC
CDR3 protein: CASTPEGGAKNIQYF

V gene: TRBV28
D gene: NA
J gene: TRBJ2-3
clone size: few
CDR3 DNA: TGTGCCAGCAGTTTATGGTCGGGCAGTTACACAGATACGCAGTATTTT
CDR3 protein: CASSLWSGSYTDTQYF

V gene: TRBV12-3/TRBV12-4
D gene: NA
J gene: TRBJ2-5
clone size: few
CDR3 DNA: TGTGCCAGCAGAGAACAGGGAAACCAAGAGACCCAGTACTTC
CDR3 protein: CASREQGNQETQYF

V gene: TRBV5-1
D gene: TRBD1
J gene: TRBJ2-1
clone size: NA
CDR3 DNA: TGCGCCAGCAGCTTCTCGACAGGGTGGGCATACAATCGGCAGTTCTTC
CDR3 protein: CASSFSTGWAYNRQFF

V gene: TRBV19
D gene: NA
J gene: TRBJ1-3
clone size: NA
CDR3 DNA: TGTGCCAGTATCATCCGGGACCGAACTGGAAACACCATATATTTT
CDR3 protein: CASIIRDRTGNTIYF

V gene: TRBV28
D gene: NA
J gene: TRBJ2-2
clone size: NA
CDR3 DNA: TGTGCCAGCAGTCCCTCTAGGGCCGGGGAGCTGTTTTTT
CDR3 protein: CASSPSRAGELFF

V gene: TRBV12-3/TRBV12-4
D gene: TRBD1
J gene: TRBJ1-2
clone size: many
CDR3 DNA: TGTGCCAGCAGCCAACGCCGGGACAGGGATAATGGCTACACCTTC
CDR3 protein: CASSQRRDRDNGYTF

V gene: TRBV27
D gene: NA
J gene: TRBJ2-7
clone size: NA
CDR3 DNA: TGTGCCAGCAGTTCCCCCGGCGAGCAGTACTTC
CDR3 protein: CASSSPGEQYF

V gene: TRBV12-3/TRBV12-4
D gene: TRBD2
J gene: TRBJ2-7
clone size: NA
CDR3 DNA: TGTGCCAGCAGTTTAACAGCGGGGGCCTACGAGCAGTACTTC
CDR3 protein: CASSLTAGAYEQYF

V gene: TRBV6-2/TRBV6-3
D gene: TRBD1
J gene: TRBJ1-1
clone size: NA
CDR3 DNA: TGTGCCAGCAGACCCGACAGGGGGCCTCTCACTGAAGCTTTCTTT
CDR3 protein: CASRPDRGPLTEAFF

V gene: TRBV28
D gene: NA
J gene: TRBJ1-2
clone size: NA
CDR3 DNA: TGTGCCAGCACCATAGCGGGGGGAGCAAACTATGGCTACACCTTC
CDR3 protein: CASTIAGGANYGYTF

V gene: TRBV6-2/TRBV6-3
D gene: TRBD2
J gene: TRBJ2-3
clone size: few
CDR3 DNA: TGTGCCAGCAACACACTCCACGGGGGGGCCCACACAGATACGCAGTATTTT
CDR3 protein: CASNTLHGGAHTDTQYF